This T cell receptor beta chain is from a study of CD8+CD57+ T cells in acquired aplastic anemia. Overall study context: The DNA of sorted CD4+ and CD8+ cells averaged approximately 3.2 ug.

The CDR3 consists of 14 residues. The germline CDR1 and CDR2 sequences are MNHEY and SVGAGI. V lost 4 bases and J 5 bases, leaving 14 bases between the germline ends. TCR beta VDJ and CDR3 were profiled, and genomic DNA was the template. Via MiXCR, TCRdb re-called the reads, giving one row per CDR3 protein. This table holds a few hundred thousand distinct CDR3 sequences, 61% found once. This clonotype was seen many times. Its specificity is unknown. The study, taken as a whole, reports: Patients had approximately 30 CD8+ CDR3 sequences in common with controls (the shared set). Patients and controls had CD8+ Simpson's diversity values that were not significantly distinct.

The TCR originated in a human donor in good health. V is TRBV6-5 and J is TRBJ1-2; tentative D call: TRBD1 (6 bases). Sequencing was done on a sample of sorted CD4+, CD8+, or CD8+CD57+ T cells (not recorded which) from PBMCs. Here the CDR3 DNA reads TGTGCCAGCAGTTGGACGGGGGGCGGTTATGGCTACACCTTC. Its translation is CASSWTGGGYGYTF.